A single sample gave rise to the 18 T cell receptor beta chains below, sequenced in a study of shared T cell receptors in the human thymus. Measured with immunoSEQ multiplex PCR; TCRdb has only the in-frame clones, and not every one. The repertoire consists of tens of thousands of clones, with 90% to 95% occurring once and the leading ten covering roughly 0.033%. The sequenced sample was thymocytes. The receptors derive from a human donor.

This chain connects TRBV4-1 to TRBJ1-3; TRBD1 agrees at 9 bases. J lost 0 bases, V lost 0 bases, and 18 bases had no gene match. Germline V CDR1 and CDR2: MGHRA, YSYEKL. This CDR3 is built from 22 residues. The CDR3 here is CASSQERRRDRAQAASGNTIYF. CDR3 DNA: TGCGCCAGCAGCCAAGAACGGCGAAGGGACAGGGCCCAAGCAGCCTCTGGAAACACCATATATTTT.

The V gene is TRBV9, the J gene TRBJ1-4, with 8 nucleotides matching TRBD1. This CDR3 region has 15 residues. The J segment lost 6 bases and the V segment lost 4 bases, leaving 8 bases of the junction unmatched. Germline V gives CDR1 SGDLS, CDR2 YYNGEE. The CDR3 sequence: CASSPRTGSYEKLFF. DNA for the CDR3: TGTGCCAGCAGCCCAAGGACAGGGTCGTATGAAAAACTGTTTTTT.

The chain is built from TRBV5-5 and TRBJ2-7; a weak D match, TRBD1 (5 bases). Germline CDR1 is SGHKS and CDR2 is YYEKEE (reference sequence). Trimming removed 4 bases from V and 3 bases from J, with 14 bases in between. There are 14 residues in the CDR3. The CDR3 loop is CASSLRQGYYEQYF. The CDR3 bases are TGTGCCAGCAGCCTTCGGCAGGGTTACTACGAGCAGTACTTC.

The chain joins TRBV18 to TRBJ2-1; 7 nucleotides match TRBD2. The CDR3 is 15 amino acids. CDR1 is KGHSH, CDR2 LQKENI, per germline. The junction had 5 bases not matched to a gene; V was cut back by 6 bases and J by 0 bases. CDR3 sequence: CASSPSGSSYNEQFF. CDR3 coding DNA: TGTGCCAGCTCGCCTAGCGGTAGCTCCTACAATGAGCAGTTCTTC. Complete variable domain (other parts from reference TRBV18 and TRBJ2-1): NAGVMQNPRHLVRRRGQEARLRCSPMKGHSHVYWYRQLPEEGLKFMVYLQKENIIDESGMPKERFSAEFPKEGPSILRIQQVVRGDSAAYFCASSPSGSSYNEQFFGPGTRLTVL.

V is TRBV19 and J is TRBJ1-2; 7 bases are shared with TRBD1. The CDR3 is 19 amino acids. Germline assignment: CDR1 LNHDA and CDR2 SQIVND (reference sequence). V shed 5 bases and J 0 bases; nucleotides not matched to a gene: 18. The CDR3 DNA is TGTGCCAGTAGTCCCCGACAGGGACTCGTCCCCTCTCCTAACTATGGCTACACCTTC. This translates into CASSPRQGLVPSPNYGYTF.

The J gene is TRBJ1-4, the V gene TRBV11-2; 8 bases map to TRBD1. Germline CDR1 is SGHAT and CDR2 is FQNNGV. The CDR3 contains 15 residues. V lost 4 bases and J lost 3; bases outside the gene matches: 4. The CDR3 nucleotides read TGTGCCAGCAGCTGCCGGACAGGGCCTAATGAAAAACTGTTTTTT. Residues: CASSCRTGPNEKLFF.

V gene TRBV28 combines with J gene TRBJ1-1, with 8 bases that match TRBD1. CDR3 length equals 14 residues. From germline, CDR1 is MDHEN and CDR2 SYDVKM. V lost 6 bases and J lost 3; bases outside the gene matches: 6. The CDR3 loop reads CASRYMDRDTEAFF. The CDR3 coding sequence is TGTGCCAGCAGATACATGGACAGGGACACTGAAGCTTTCTTT. Drawing the rest from reference TRBV28 and TRBJ1-1, the complete variable domain is DVKVTQSSRYLVKRTGEKVFLECVQDMDHENMFWYRQDPGLGLRLIYFSYDVKMKEKGDIPEGYSVSREKKERFSLILESASTNQTSMYLCASRYMDRDTEAFFGQGTRLTVV.

This clone has a single count. The genes are TRBV11-3 and TRBJ2-1; 11 bases agree with TRBD2. The CDR3 loop spans 16 amino acids. Germline CDR1 and CDR2: SGHNT and YENEEA. V shed 1 base and J 5 bases; nucleotides not matched to a gene: 4. The CDR3 nucleotides are TGTGCCAGCAGCTTAGGAGTACTAGCGGGGGACAATGAGCAGTTCTTC. Translating gives CASSLGVLAGDNEQFF.

The chain recombines TRBV13 with TRBJ2-5; D might be TRBD2 (5 bases). Germline values: CDR1 PRHDT, CDR2 FYEKMQ (reference sequence). The CDR3 spans 14 residues. The germline V and J ends were trimmed by 2 bases and 4 bases, with 11 bases remaining between them. CDR3 sequence (DNA): TGTGCCAGCAGCTTATCTCCGGACTTAGAGACCCAGTACTTC. This sequence encodes CASSLSPDLETQYF.

This rearrangement joins TRBV7-2 to TRBJ2-5; the match to TRBD2 covers 8 bases. The CDR3 spans 14 residues. Germline CDR1 reads SGHTA; CDR2 reads FQGNSA. Germline trimming cut 1 base from V and 5 bases from J; bases unmatched to any gene: 3. The CDR3 region has the DNA TGTGCCAGCAGCTTAGGCGGGAGGAGGGAGACCCAGTACTTC. As protein: CASSLGGRRETQYF. The variable domain in full, completed from reference TRBV7-2 and TRBJ2-5, reads GAGVSQSPSNKVTEKGKDVELRCDPISGHTALYWYRQSLGQGLEFLIYFQGNSAPDKSGLPSDRFSAERTGGSVSTLTIQRTQQEDSAVYLCASSLGGRRETQYFGPGTRLLVL.

The V call is TRBV10-3, the J call TRBJ1-2; D is undetermined. CDR1 and CDR2 from the germline V gene are ENHRY and SYGVKD. The CDR3 spans 16 residues. Deletions cut 0 bases from V and 0 bases from J, with 11 bases between. Written as DNA, the CDR3 is TGTGCCATCAGTGAGTCGATTAGCAGAGCTAACTATGGCTACACCTTC. It translates to CAISESISRANYGYTF.

The chain employs TRBV18 and TRBJ2-1; D gene uncertain. Germline V gene sequence: CDR1 KGHSH, CDR2 LQKENI. V was pared by 1 base and J by 5 bases, with 9 bases between. The CDR3 covers 14 residues. CDR3 DNA sequence: TGTGCCAGCTCACCACTTGGGGAACACAATGAGCAGTTCTTC. It is translated as CASSPLGEHNEQFF.

The CDR3 nucleotides read TGCGCCAGCAGCCAAGGGAAGGGTAGCGGGGGTGGTACAGATACGCAGTATTTT. It encodes CASSQGKGSGGGTDTQYF. The rearrangement joins TRBV4-3 to TRBJ2-3; 9 nucleotides line up with TRBD2. This CDR3 region has 18 residues. The germline V gene encodes CDR1 LGHNA and CDR2 YSLEER. The V gene end was trimmed by 1 base and the J gene end by 3 bases; junction bases not matched to a gene: 11.

The gene calls are TRBV20-1 and TRBJ1-2; D is possibly TRBD1 (5 bases). This CDR3 is built from 11 residues. V was cut by 6 bases and J by 7 bases, with 12 bases left in between. Germline-derived CDR1 and CDR2 are DFQATT and SNEGSKA (reference sequence). In nucleotides, the CDR3 is TGCAGTGCCAGCGACAGTCTTGGCTACACCTTC. Encoded protein: CSASDSLGYTF.

The chain links TRBV27 to TRBJ1-5; 7 nucleotides line up with TRBD1. After removal of 5 bases from V and 3 bases from J, the junction contained 10 bases not matched to a gene. This CDR3 is 16 amino acids long. Germline CDR1 MNHEY, CDR2 SMNVEV (reference sequence). The CDR3 loop reads CASSQRQGEDNQPQHF. DNA of the CDR3: TGTGCCAGCAGTCAAAGACAGGGCGAAGACAATCAGCCCCAGCATTTT.

The rearrangement uses TRBV15 and TRBJ2-5; 9 nucleotides match TRBD2. The CDR3 consists of 16 residues. J was trimmed by 1 base and V by 1 base; bases with no gene match: 4. CDR1 LNHNV and CDR2 YYDKDF come from the germline V gene (reference sequence). The CDR3 DNA sequence: TGTGCCACCAGCAGAGGGTCAGCGGGGGGCCAAGAGACCCAGTACTTC. Translating gives CATSRGSAGGQETQYF.

This chain joins TRBV15 and TRBJ2-2; 8 bases map to TRBD1. Germline V CDR1 and CDR2: LNHNV, YYDKDF (reference sequence). The CDR3 length is 14 residues. V dropped 5 bases and J dropped 6; count of bases not matched to a gene: 5. CDR3: CATSPDRGPGELFF. As DNA, the CDR3 is TGTGCCACCAGCCCAGACAGGGGACCCGGGGAGCTGTTTTTT.

The chain links TRBV7-2 to TRBJ2-1; 8 nucleotides agree with TRBD2. Germline trimming cut 7 bases from V and 2 bases from J; bases unmatched to any gene: 4. CDR1 is SGHTA and CDR2 is FQGNSA in the germline V gene. The CDR3 totals 14 residues. The CDR3 DNA follows: TGTGCCAGCACCACTAGCGGAACCTACAATGAGCAGTTCTTC. Protein: CASTTSGTYNEQFF.